The 20 T cell receptor beta chains below come from one sample, sequenced in a study of T cell responses to AZD1222 COVID-19 vaccine. Here immunoSEQ multiplex PCR was the method, and the copy in TCRdb shows in-frame clones only, minus some. The table shows 150,000 or so clones, with over 75% occurring only once. The specimen comprised peripheral blood, sampled on day 0 of AZD1222 vaccination. The source of these receptors is an adult in good health.

V usage is TRBV27 and J usage is TRBJ2-7; 9 nucleotides align to TRBD2. The germline gives CDR1 MNHEY, CDR2 SMNVEV (reference sequence). V shed 5 bases and J 5 bases; nucleotides not matched to a gene: 7. The CDR3 extends over 14 amino acids. CDR3 sequence: CASSRVAGADEQYF. As DNA, the CDR3 is TGTGCCAGCAGTCGCGTAGCGGGAGCCGACGAGCAGTACTTC.

The chain joins TRBV19 to TRBJ1-5; a possible D gene is TRBD1 (5 bases). The V end lost 5 bases, the J end lost 7 bases, and 18 bases lay between the germline ends. The CDR3 covers 15 residues. The germline CDR1 and CDR2 sequences are LNHDA and SQIVND (reference sequence). In DNA form, the CDR3 reads TGTGCCAGTAGTGCTCGACCCATTAGGGGACAGCCCCAGCATTTT. Residues: CASSARPIRGQPQHF.

The rearrangement links TRBV20-1 to TRBJ1-3, with 7 nucleotides matching TRBD1. CDR3 length: 14 residues. CDR1 and CDR2 from the germline V gene are DFQATT and SNEGSKA (reference sequence). The ends lost 3 bases at V and 4 bases at J; junction bases unmatched: 6. CDR3 loop: CSASQDREGNTIYF. The CDR3 DNA is TGCAGTGCTAGTCAAGACAGGGAAGGAAACACCATATATTTT.

The chain is built from TRBV13 and TRBJ2-1; unclear D gene. The V end was cut by 0 bases, the J end by 2 bases, with 11 bases between. The CDR3 consists of 16 residues. CDR1 is PRHDT, CDR2 FYEKMQ, per germline (reference sequence). CDR3 in amino acids: CASSLGSPGPYNEQFF. Written as DNA, the CDR3 is TGTGCCAGCAGCTTAGGTTCACCAGGACCCTACAATGAGCAGTTCTTC. Variable domain in full (rest from reference TRBV13 and TRBJ2-1): AAGVIQSPRHLIKEKRETATLKCYPIPRHDTVYWYQQGPGQDPQFLISFYEKMQSDKGSIPDRFSAQQFSDYHSELNMSSLELGDSALYFCASSLGSPGPYNEQFFGPGTRLTVL.

The CDR3 protein is CASSETAGGGNEQFF. Here the CDR3 DNA reads TGCGCCAGCAGTGAGACCGCGGGAGGGGGAAATGAGCAGTTCTTC. The chain links TRBV10-1 to TRBJ2-1; 9 nucleotides agree with TRBD2. The trim removed 2 bases at V and 7 bases at J, leaving 6 bases unmatched. CDR3 length: 15 residues. CDR1 WNHNN and CDR2 SYGVQD come from the germline V gene (reference sequence).

This chain joins TRBV3-1 (or the pseudogene TRBV3-2) and TRBJ1-1, with no clear D. Trimming shortened V by 1 base and J by 2 bases, and 8 bases separated the two germline ends. The CDR3 has 14 residues. Germline loops: CDR1 LGHDT, CDR2 YNNKEL (reference sequence). CDR3 sequence (DNA): TGTGCCAGCAGCCAAGGCAGCTCTAACACTGAAGCTTTCTTT. Its translation: CASSQGSSNTEAFF.

This clone showed up just once. The chain recombines TRBV29-1 with TRBJ1-1; D gene uncertain. Germline CDR1 reads SQVTM; CDR2 reads ANQGSEA. V lost 2 bases, J lost 0 bases, and 4 bases lay in between. The CDR3 is 12 residues long. DNA for the CDR3: TGCAGCGTTGAACCGATGAACACTGAAGCTTTCTTT. Translating it yields CSVEPMNTEAFF.

The CDR3 sequence: CASSLDLSRANTGELFF. The CDR3 bases are TGTGCCAGCAGCTTAGATTTGAGCAGGGCGAACACCGGGGAGCTGTTTTTT. This chain uses TRBV11-3 with TRBJ2-2; possibly TRBD1 for D (5 bases). CDR3 size: 17 residues. Germline V gene lookup returns CDR1 SGHNT and CDR2 YENEEA. The germline V and J ends were trimmed by 0 bases and 0 bases, with 11 bases remaining between them.

V and J are TRBV2 and TRBJ1-6, with D unresolved. The CDR3 sequence is 13 residues long. V lost 6 bases, J lost 13 bases, and 16 bases lay in between. Germline values: CDR1 SNHLY, CDR2 FYNNEI. In DNA, the CDR3 is TGTGCCAGCAGGCCCGGCGAAGTCCACCCCCTCCACTTT. The encoded protein is CASRPGEVHPLHF.

The chain links TRBV7-9 to TRBJ2-2; no definite D call. This CDR3 is built from 16 residues. With 4 bases removed from V and 0 bases from J, the gap between germline ends came to 12 bases. CDR1 and CDR2 (germline): SEHNR, FQNEAQ (reference sequence). This CDR3 reads CASSSTMPANTGELFF. DNA of the CDR3: TGTGCCAGCAGCTCGACAATGCCCGCGAACACCGGGGAGCTGTTTTTT.

This chain links TRBV5-4 with TRBJ1-1; no definite D call. The germline V gene has CDR1 SGHNT and CDR2 YYREEE (reference sequence). V lost 3 bases and J lost 2, with 5 bases in between. The CDR3 spans 12 residues. The CDR3 bases are TGTGCCAGCAGCTCGGCAAACACTGAAGCTTTCTTT. As protein: CASSSANTEAFF.

This clone turned up a few times. CDR3 bases: TGTGCCAGCAGCTCACTGGCGGGGGGCAATGAGCAGTTCTTC. Translated, it gives CASSSLAGGNEQFF. The chain carries TRBV7-2 and TRBJ2-1; 8 bases map to TRBD2. Per germline, CDR1 SGHTA and CDR2 FQGNSA. This CDR3 contains 14 residues. V lost 4 bases to trimming and J lost 6 bases; unmatched junction nucleotides: 5.

The gene calls are TRBV27 and TRBJ1-1; D uncertain. The germline V gene has CDR1 MNHEY and CDR2 SMNVEV (reference sequence). The CDR3 is 13 residues long. Trimming stripped 7 bases from V and 4 bases from J, with 13 bases between. In DNA, the CDR3 is TGTGCCAGCAAAAGGATGGCTGCCACTGAAGCTTTCTTT. Translating gives CASKRMAATEAFF.

The chain combines TRBV4-3 with TRBJ1-1; a weak D match, TRBD1 (6 bases). The germline gives CDR1 LGHNA, CDR2 YSLEER. V lost 5 bases to trimming and J lost 1 base, with 11 bases between them. This CDR3 spans 14 amino acids. CDR3 in amino acids: CASSGRGWNTEAFF. CDR3 DNA: TGCGCCAGCAGCGGTAGGGGGTGGAACACTGAAGCTTTCTTT.

This chain joins TRBV12-5 and TRBJ1-3, with D perhaps TRBD1 (6 bases). Per germline, CDR1 LGHNT and CDR2 FRNRAP. V lost 2 bases to trimming and J lost 4 bases, with 12 bases between them. The CDR3 is 15 amino acids. CDR3 sequence reads: CASGLMQGSGNTIYF. CDR3 in DNA: TGTGCTAGTGGTTTGATGCAGGGGTCCGGAAACACCATATATTTT.

The chain couples TRBV7-2 to TRBJ1-1, with unresolved D. The CDR3 spans 13 residues. Trimming left V 3 bases short and J 3 bases short, with 8 bases between. Germline CDR1 reads SGHTA; CDR2 reads FQGNSA. The CDR3 loop reads CASSFGADTEAFF. For the CDR3, the DNA is TGTGCCAGCAGCTTCGGAGCGGACACTGAAGCTTTCTTT.

The chain links TRBV5-1 to TRBJ1-5, with 8 bases matching TRBD1. Germline V gene data show CDR1 as SGHRS and CDR2 as YFSETQ. Trimming cost V 4 bases and J 4 bases; bases outside gene matches: 4. CDR3 length: 14 amino acids. The CDR3 loop is CASSPGGGNQPQHF. Here the CDR3 DNA reads TGCGCCAGCAGCCCAGGGGGCGGAAATCAGCCCCAGCATTTT.

The chain has TRBV6-4 and TRBJ2-7; possibly TRBD1 for D (5 bases). Germline CDR1 reads MRHNA; CDR2 reads SNTAGT. This CDR3 is built from 16 residues. The V end lost 9 bases, the J end lost 0 bases, and 21 bases lay between the germline ends. The CDR3: CARLMKGRSHSYEQYF. The CDR3 DNA reads as TGTGCCAGACTCATGAAGGGGCGAAGTCACTCCTACGAGCAGTACTTC.

The chain employs TRBV11-2 and TRBJ1-3, with TRBD1 identical over 8 bases. The J segment lost 4 bases and the V segment lost 5 bases, leaving 13 bases of the junction unmatched. The CDR3 is 17 residues long. Germline V lookup: CDR1 SGHAT, CDR2 FQNNGV. CDR3 region: CASSKRQGMIVGNTIYF. DNA of the CDR3: TGTGCCAGCAGCAAGCGACAGGGGATGATTGTCGGAAACACCATATATTTT. Supplemented by reference TRBV11-2 and TRBJ1-3, the full variable domain reads EAGVAQSPRYKIIEKRQSVAFWCNPISGHATLYWYQQILGQGPKLLIQFQNNGVVDDSQLPKDRFSAERLKGVDSTLKIQPAKLEDSAVYLCASSKRQGMIVGNTIYFGEGSWLTVV.

J is TRBJ2-5 and V is TRBV4-1; D unclear. V dropped 1 base and J dropped 4 bases, with 13 bases sitting between them. This CDR3 contains 15 residues. Germline values: CDR1 MGHRA, CDR2 YSYEKL. The CDR3 loop is CASSQGPVGGETQYF. CDR3 coding DNA: TGCGCCAGCAGCCAAGGCCCTGTGGGCGGAGAGACCCAGTACTTC.